The 19 T cell receptor beta chains presented below share a single source sample, sequenced in a study of OX40 agonist ivuxolimab in advanced cancers. TCRdb keeps only in-frame clones here, not all; method: immunoSEQ multiplex PCR. The table has about 80,000 clones, over 90% seen once. The sequences come from CD4+ or CD8+ T cells sorted from blood, collected in a trial of the OX40 agonist ivuxolimab. The source is an adult with an advanced solid tumor such as melanoma, head and neck, liver or kidney cancer.

This clone showed up just a few times. This chain connects TRBV19 to TRBJ2-2, with D perhaps given as TRBD1 or TRBD2 (5 bases each). The CDR3 contains 15 residues. Looked up from germline, CDR1 is LNHDA and CDR2 is SQIVND (reference sequence). The V gene lost 7 bases and the J gene lost 0 bases, with 12 bases spanning the gap. The CDR3 region is CASIGTAANTGELFF. The DNA for the CDR3 is TGTGCCAGTATTGGGACCGCCGCGAACACCGGGGAGCTGTTTTTT.

The chain uses TRBV30 and TRBJ1-1; 9 nucleotides line up with TRBD1. CDR3 length equals 16 residues. Germline V gene lookup returns CDR1 GTSNPN and CDR2 SVGIG (reference sequence). V was pared by 0 bases and J by 0 bases, with 5 bases of the junction left unmatched. The CDR3 nucleotides read TGTGCCTGGAGTGTACGACAGGGGGGAATGAACACTGAAGCTTTCTTT. This gives the protein CAWSVRQGGMNTEAFF.

This chain links TRBV11-2 with TRBJ2-7; 11 bases are shared with TRBD2. The germline V gene encodes CDR1 SGHAT and CDR2 FQNNGV. The CDR3 loop spans 15 amino acids. The V and J ends lost 1 base and 2 bases, in that order; junction bases with no gene match: 1. This CDR3 is CASSLATSGTYEQYF. The CDR3, as DNA: TGTGCCAGCAGCTTAGCGACTAGCGGGACCTACGAGCAGTACTTC.

The chain couples TRBV9 to TRBJ2-1, with a possible D match to TRBD2 (6 bases). Germline assignment: CDR1 SGDLS and CDR2 YYNGEE. The germline V and J ends were trimmed by 2 bases and 8 bases, with 17 bases remaining between them. The CDR3 covers 15 residues. Here the CDR3 DNA reads TGTGCCAGCAGCGTCGCTAGCGTTCGGGGCGATGAGCAGTTCTTC. Encoded protein: CASSVASVRGDEQFF.

V usage is TRBV5-8 and J usage is TRBJ2-5; TRBD2 might be the D (6 bases). With 0 bases removed from V and 5 bases from J, the gap between germline ends came to 20 bases. The germline V gene has CDR1 SGHTS and CDR2 YDEGEE. The CDR3 runs 17 residues. CDR3 protein: CASSLAGEPGGLETQYF. The CDR3 DNA is TGTGCCAGCAGCTTGGCTGGGGAGCCCGGGGGTTTGGAGACCCAGTACTTC.

This clone came up a few times. The rearrangement joins TRBV5-5 to TRBJ2-7, with D unresolved. This CDR3 spans 15 amino acids. V lost 2 bases, J lost 0 bases, and 12 bases lay in between. Germline lookup yields CDR1 SGHKS and CDR2 YYEKEE (reference sequence). The CDR3 loop reads CASSFSTTLSYEQYF. The CDR3 DNA is TGTGCCAGCAGCTTTTCAACCACGCTCTCCTACGAGCAGTACTTC.

The V call is TRBV7-8, the J call TRBJ2-1; the D gene is possibly TRBD1 (6 bases). V lost 5 bases and J 10 bases, leaving 15 bases between the germline ends. Germline CDR1 and CDR2: SGHVS and FQNEAQ. The CDR3 has 13 residues. CDR3 sequence: CASSARQEGEQFF. CDR3 nucleotides: TGTGCCAGCAGCGCCCGACAGGAAGGAGAGCAGTTCTTC.

V usage is TRBV11-2 and J usage is TRBJ2-2; 8 nucleotides line up with TRBD2. CDR3 size: 14 residues. The germline CDR1 and CDR2 sequences are SGHAT and FQNNGV. Trimming removed 6 bases from V and 4 bases from J; junction bases left unmatched: 4. CDR3: CASSIGTSTGELFF. DNA for the CDR3: TGTGCCAGCAGTATCGGGACTAGCACCGGGGAGCTGTTTTTT.

The chain employs TRBV7-8 and TRBJ2-5; a possible D gene is TRBD1 (7 bases). V lost 1 base, J lost 5 bases, and 20 bases lay in between. There are 17 residues in the CDR3. From germline, CDR1 is SGHVS and CDR2 FQNEAQ. This chain's CDR3 is CASSLGQRGPGVETQYF. As DNA, the CDR3 is TGTGCCAGCAGCTTAGGACAGAGGGGGCCGGGAGTGGAGACCCAGTACTTC.

V is TRBV7-8 and J is TRBJ2-2, with D unclear. There are 15 residues in the CDR3. Germline loops: CDR1 SGHVS, CDR2 FQNEAQ. V was pared by 1 base and J by 5 bases, with 11 bases between. This chain's CDR3 is CASSLDLADTGELFF. The CDR3 DNA follows: TGTGCCAGCAGCTTAGACCTGGCGGATACCGGGGAGCTGTTTTTT. Using reference TRBV7-8 and TRBJ2-2 for the parts outside the CDR3, the full variable domain is GAGVSQSPRYKVAKRGQDVALRCDPISGHVSLFWYQQALGQGPEFLTYFQNEAQLDKSGLPSDRFFAERPEGSVSTLKIQRTQQEDSAVYLCASSLDLADTGELFFGEGSRLTVL.

The CDR3 coding sequence is TGTGCCAGCACCGTGTTGGGGAGCACAGATACGCAGTATTTT. It specifies CASTVLGSTDTQYF. This sequence joins TRBV2 and TRBJ2-3, with D uncertain. V shed 7 bases and J shed 0 bases, with 11 bases lying between them. The CDR3 totals 14 residues. The germline CDR1 and CDR2 sequences are SNHLY and FYNNEI.

This rearrangement joins TRBV4-3 to TRBJ1-4; possible D gene TRBD1, 5 bases. Germline V gene data show CDR1 as LGHNA and CDR2 as YSLEER. The V gene lost 3 bases and the J gene lost 4 bases, with 15 bases spanning the gap. This CDR3 is built from 16 residues. CDR3 in DNA: TGCGCCAGCAGCCAGGGGCGGGGAACCAGTAATGAAAAACTGTTTTTT. Its protein product is CASSQGRGTSNEKLFF.

This rearrangement joins TRBV6-6 to TRBJ2-5; D is unclear. The V gene's germline CDR1 is MNHNY and CDR2 SVGAGI (reference sequence). Trimming took off 1 base at V and 2 bases at J, with 11 bases between the two ends. The CDR3 is made up of 15 amino acids. CDR3 protein: CASSYFDSQQETQYF. The CDR3 DNA reads TGTGCCAGCAGTTACTTTGACTCTCAGCAAGAGACCCAGTACTTC.

This clone is a singleton in its sample. CDR3 nucleotide sequence: TGTGCCAGCAGTGATAACAACAATGAGCAGTTCTTC. Translating gives CASSDNNNEQFF. This chain uses TRBV25-1 with TRBJ2-1; D gene ambiguous. Germline V gives CDR1 MGHDK, CDR2 SYGVNS. There are 12 residues in the CDR3. Trimming cost V 3 bases and J 5 bases, with 5 bases left between them.

The rearrangement links TRBV9 to TRBJ2-3, with 10 bases identical to TRBD2. The CDR3 consists of 16 residues. V dropped 0 bases and J dropped 2; count of bases not matched to a gene: 3. Germline CDR1 SGDLS, CDR2 YYNGEE. The CDR3 here is CASSVGTSGYTDTQYF. CDR3 nucleotide sequence: TGTGCCAGCAGCGTAGGGACTAGCGGTTACACAGATACGCAGTATTTT.

This chain uses TRBV28 with TRBJ2-5; no reliable D call. Germline V gene sequence: CDR1 MDHEN, CDR2 SYDVKM. V lost 1 base, J lost 2 bases, and 8 bases lay in between. The CDR3 is made up of 14 amino acids. The CDR3 here is CASSLFQEQETQYF. CDR3 coding DNA: TGTGCCAGCAGTTTATTTCAGGAACAAGAGACCCAGTACTTC.

V and J are TRBV25-1 and TRBJ2-3, with D perhaps matching TRBD1 or TRBD2 (5 bases each). The germline V and J ends were trimmed by 6 bases and 4 bases, with 14 bases remaining between them. Germline V gives CDR1 MGHDK, CDR2 SYGVNS. The CDR3 totals 14 residues. This CDR3 is CASRSGGSADTQYF. CDR3 coding DNA: TGTGCCAGCAGATCTGGGGGTTCCGCAGATACGCAGTATTTT. Looking up the rest from reference TRBV25-1 and TRBJ2-3 gives the full variable domain: EADIYQTPRYLVIGTGKKITLECSQTMGHDKMYWYQQDPGMELHLIHYSYGVNSTEKGDLSSESTVSRIRTEHFPLTLESARPSHTSQYLCASRSGGSADTQYFGPGTRLTVL.

This rearrangement joins TRBV7-6 to TRBJ2-7; TRBD2 matches 11 bases. The germline gives CDR1 SGHVS, CDR2 FNYEAQ. CDR3 length equals 15 residues. Trimming cost V 5 bases and J 7 bases; bases outside gene matches: 10. The CDR3 DNA sequence: TGTGCCAGCAGCCCCCCACTAGCGGGAGAGGGTGAGCAGTACTTC. Translated, it gives CASSPPLAGEGEQYF.

The CDR3 nucleotides are TGTGCCAGCAGTCAAGAGGCGCGTACGGCGCAGGGCTACACCTTC. This sequence encodes CASSQEARTAQGYTF. The chain joins TRBV6-5 to TRBJ1-2, with D uncertain. CDR1 and CDR2 from the germline V gene are MNHEY and SVGAGI. This CDR3 region has 15 residues. Trimming shortened V by 5 bases and J by 8 bases, and 21 bases separated the two germline ends.